The clone carrying this T cell receptor (beta chain) was found once. Authors' analysis steps: Scientists estimated how many nucleated cells there were by amplifying reference gene primers. This table comes from immunoSEQ multiplex PCR, and its TCRdb copy is limited to in-frame clones, with some not included. From that table come the V and J calls and clone size; the DNA was used to work out D and trimming. The sample has more than 90,000 clones, approximately 84% seen once; the top ten hold about a quarter. The sample is drawn from a study of blood T cell repertoires in COVID-19. As for the study in general: The United States, Italy and Spain provided the acute and convalescent COVID-19 samples. T cells, B-cell-depleted T cells, or PBMCs provided the cDNA or gDNA that served as material.

Specimen: peripheral blood. The receptor comes from a human donor in a cohort sampled during active COVID-19.

The CDR3 DNA sequence: TGTGCCAGCAGCTTGGACTCTAGCGGGGGAGGATTGGATACGCAGTATTTT. Its protein product is CASSLDSSGGGLDTQYF. The chain couples TRBV7-6 to TRBJ2-3, with 10 bases fitting TRBD2. Per the germline V gene, CDR1 is SGHVS and CDR2 is FNYEAQ. V lost 3 bases to trimming and J lost 6 bases; unmatched junction nucleotides: 12. This CDR3 spans 17 amino acids.